Listed here is a single T cell receptor beta chain. This record comes from a study of blood T cell repertoires in COVID-19. About the research overall: Researchers got acute and convalescent COVID-19 samples from the United States, Italy and Spain. Sample material is recorded as cDNA or gDNA derived from T cells, B-cell-depleted T cells, or PBMCs.

Under the authors' procedure: The assay estimated nucleated cells by amplifying reference gene primers. Profiling relied on immunoSEQ multiplex PCR, and the TCRdb table lists in-frame clones only, not all of them. That table gives V, J and clone size, and the DNA gave D and trimming. Among 15,000 to 20,000 clones listed, about four fifths were seen once. J was trimmed by 5 bases and V by 4 bases; bases with no gene match: 0. This CDR3 spans 12 amino acids. CDR1 is LGHDT and CDR2 is YNNKEL in the germline V gene (reference sequence). Sample: peripheral blood. The sequence derives from a woman aged 70-85 years with active COVID-19. V and J are TRBV3-1 (or the pseudogene TRBV3-2) and TRBJ2-3; 7 bases align to TRBD1. In nucleotides, the CDR3 is TGTGCCAGCAGCCCAGGGGGAGATACGCAGTATTTT. It encodes CASSPGGDTQYF.